This TCR beta chain was sequenced for a study of MAIT cells during Salmonella Paratyphi A infection (dated by TCRdb to about 2017). Concerning the study at large: Adult volunteers aged 18 to 60 swallowed one dose of 1-5x10^3 CFU of S. Paratyphi A strain NVGH308. Starting at diagnosis, diagnosed volunteers were given ciprofloxacin 500 mg twice a day for 14 days.

Libraries were prepared through 5' RACE. TCRbeta was amplified by two rounds of PCR with Phusion High-Fidelity polymerase, and sample-specific barcodes were added in the primers. TCRbeta libraries were generated by template-switch cDNA synthesis with SMARTScribe reverse transcriptase and a TRBC-specific primer. The barcoded samples were pooled and then prepared using the NEBNext Ultra DNA Library Prep Kit for Illumina. Sequencing of the libraries took place on an Illumina MiSeq using the MiSeq reagent kit v2, 300 cycles. Regarding the original processing steps: Jemultiplexer was used to demultiplex reads by barcode, and MiTCR with default parameters handled the alignment. Non-functional sequences were removed with VDJtools, and each clonotype was defined by its amino acid sequence, with frequencies calculated from the assigned sequence reads. In the clonal space homeostasis analysis, clonotypes were binned by frequency as over-represented (0.05-1), large, medium and small. TCRdb applied fastp at Q25 and MiXCR to the public reads, then kept only in-frame beta chains. Rows are combined by CDR3 protein, so each entry shows the most common genes and DNA. V and J calls and clone size were set by TCRdb, not the authors. The sample includes more than 1,300 distinct CDR3 sequences, with around 52% observed a single time. The ten largest clones take up approximately 40% of the sample.

Taking its sample share into account, this clonotype is large (0.1 to 1%). Its antigen specificity is not known. Per-base qualities were not stored, and no clone one base away is much larger. Results the study describes overall, beyond this receptor: Although the availability of volunteer samples limited sample sizes, the sizes were judged adequate for detecting differences between groups. From baseline to mid-infection, the space taken up by over-represented MAIT clonotypes dropped significantly (roughly 0.18 to 0.096), whereas no significant difference was seen post-infection. Diagnosed volunteers showed more expansion or contraction among top five MAIT clonotypes than healthy controls (around 0.57 versus 0.12), suggesting infection-driven repertoire reshaping. MAIT TRBV usage was oligoclonal with a preference for TRBV20 and TRBV6, and infection appeared not to change this usage.

Compared with germline, V lacks 1 base and J lacks 4 bases; bases without a gene match: 4. CDR1 and CDR2 are drawn from the germline V gene: LGHNA, YNFKEQ. The CDR3 holds 16 amino acids from the cysteine to the phenylalanine. Only the CDR3 DNA stays, 48 bases, in frame from base 1. The intended sense of this specimen's time point label: before S. Paratyphi A challenge (baseline). MAIT cells were defined as Valpha7.2+ CD161+ T cells and were identified and sorted by flow cytometry. In over 5 volunteers who developed enteric fever after controlled oral challenge with live Salmonella Paratyphi A, circulating MAIT cell TCRbeta repertoires were profiled over time. Every diagnosed volunteer provided MAIT cell samples at pre-infection, mid-infection and post-infection timepoints. Enteric fever was diagnosed as Paratyphi A bacteremia and/or persistent fever above 38 °C lasting more than 12 hours. Challenged volunteers were diagnosed with infection between day 4 and day 7 after challenge. For RNA extraction, between 5,000 and 10,000 MAIT cells from each sample were sorted straight into RNAqueous-Micro lysis buffer. Lymphoprep gradient centrifugation was used to isolate peripheral blood mononuclear cells from blood samples and leukocyte cones. Sorting was done on either a BD FACSAria Fusion or a BD FACSAria III sorter.

Here the sequenced sample was MAIT cells from blood, taken at the first sampling point of the challenge study. The chain links TRBV4-2 with TRBJ2-3; the central 11 bases match TRBD1. This clonotype was sampled from a person aged 18-69 years who was deliberately infected with Salmonella Paratyphi A in a paratyphoid fever challenge study. The bases read TGTGCCAGCAGCCAAGCCCCGGGACAGGGGGCAGATACGCAGTATTTT. Its translation reads: CASSQAPGQGADTQYF.